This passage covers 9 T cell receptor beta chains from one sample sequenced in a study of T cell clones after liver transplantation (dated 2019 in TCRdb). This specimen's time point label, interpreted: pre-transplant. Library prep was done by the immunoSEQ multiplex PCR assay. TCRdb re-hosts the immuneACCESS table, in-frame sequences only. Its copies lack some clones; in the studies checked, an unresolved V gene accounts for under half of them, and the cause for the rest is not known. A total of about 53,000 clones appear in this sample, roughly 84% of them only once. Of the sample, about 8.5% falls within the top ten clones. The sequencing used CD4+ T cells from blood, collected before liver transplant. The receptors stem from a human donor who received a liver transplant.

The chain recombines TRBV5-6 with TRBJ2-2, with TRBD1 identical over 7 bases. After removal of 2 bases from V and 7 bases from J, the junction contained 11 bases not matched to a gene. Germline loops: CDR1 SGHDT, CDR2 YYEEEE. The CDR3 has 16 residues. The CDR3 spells CASSFFRDSRGGELFF. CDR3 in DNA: TGTGCCAGCAGCTTCTTCCGGGACAGTCGGGGCGGGGAGCTGTTTTTT.

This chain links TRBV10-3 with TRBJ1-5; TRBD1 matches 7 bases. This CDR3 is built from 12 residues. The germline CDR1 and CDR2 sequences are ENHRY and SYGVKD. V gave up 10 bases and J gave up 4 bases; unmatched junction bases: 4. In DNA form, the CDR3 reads TGTGCCACCGGGACAGTAAATCAGCCCCAGCATTTT. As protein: CATGTVNQPQHF.

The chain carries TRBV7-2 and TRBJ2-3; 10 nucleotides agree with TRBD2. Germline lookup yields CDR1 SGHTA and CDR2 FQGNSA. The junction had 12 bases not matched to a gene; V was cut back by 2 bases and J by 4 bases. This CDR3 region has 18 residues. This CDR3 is CASSLRPSGGANPDTQYF. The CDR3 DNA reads TGTGCCAGCAGCTTAAGACCCAGCGGGGGGGCCAACCCAGATACGCAGTATTTT. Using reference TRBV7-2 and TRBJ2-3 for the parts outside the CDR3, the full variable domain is GAGVSQSPSNKVTEKGKDVELRCDPISGHTALYWYRQSLGQGLEFLIYFQGNSAPDKSGLPSDRFSAERTGGSVSTLTIQRTQQEDSAVYLCASSLRPSGGANPDTQYFGPGTRLTVL.

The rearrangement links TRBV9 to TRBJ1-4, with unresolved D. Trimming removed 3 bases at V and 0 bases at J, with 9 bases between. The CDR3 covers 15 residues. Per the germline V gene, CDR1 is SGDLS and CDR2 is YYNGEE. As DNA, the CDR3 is TGTGCCAGCAGCGAGGGCCCCGCAACTAATGAAAAACTGTTTTTT. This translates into CASSEGPATNEKLFF. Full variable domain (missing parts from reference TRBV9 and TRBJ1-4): DSGVTQTPKHLITATGQRVTLRCSPRSGDLSVYWYQQSLDQGLQFLIQYYNGEERAKGNILERFSAQQFPDLHSELNLSSLELGDSALYFCASSEGPATNEKLFFGSGTQLSVL.

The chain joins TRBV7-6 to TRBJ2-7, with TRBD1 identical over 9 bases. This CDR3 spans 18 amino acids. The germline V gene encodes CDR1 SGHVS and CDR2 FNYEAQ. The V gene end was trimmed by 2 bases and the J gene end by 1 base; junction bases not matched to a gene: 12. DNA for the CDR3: TGTGCCAGCAGCTTACAACCCCCTGGGGACAGGGCTTCCTACGAGCAGTACTTC. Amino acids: CASSLQPPGDRASYEQYF. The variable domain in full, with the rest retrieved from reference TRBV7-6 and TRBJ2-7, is GAGVSQSPRYKVTKRGQDVALRCDPISGHVSLYWYRQALGQGPEFLTYFNYEAQQDKSGLPNDRFSAERPEGSISTLTIQRTEQRDSAMYRCASSLQPPGDRASYEQYFGPGTRLTVT.

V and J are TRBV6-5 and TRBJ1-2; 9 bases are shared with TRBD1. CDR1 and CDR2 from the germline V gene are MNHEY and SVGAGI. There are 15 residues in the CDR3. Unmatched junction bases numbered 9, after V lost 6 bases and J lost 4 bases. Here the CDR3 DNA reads TGTGCCAGCAGCCCAAGCCAACAGGGGGCCTATGGCTACACCTTC. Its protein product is CASSPSQQGAYGYTF.

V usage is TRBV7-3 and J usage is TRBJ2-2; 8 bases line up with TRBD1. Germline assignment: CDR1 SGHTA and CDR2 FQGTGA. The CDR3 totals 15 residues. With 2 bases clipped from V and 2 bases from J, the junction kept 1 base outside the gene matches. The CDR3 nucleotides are TGTGCCAGCAGCTTAGGGACAGGCAACACCGGGGAGCTGTTTTTT. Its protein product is CASSLGTGNTGELFF. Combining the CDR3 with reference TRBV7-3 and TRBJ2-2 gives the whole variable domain GAGVSQTPSNKVTEKGKYVELRCDPISGHTALYWYRQSLGQGPEFLIYFQGTGAADDSGLPNDRFFAVRPEGSVSTLKIQRTERGDSAVYLCASSLGTGNTGELFFGEGSRLTVL.

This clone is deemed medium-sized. CDR3 sequence: CASSRDGYEQYF. In nucleotides, the CDR3 is TGTGCCAGCAGCCGGGACGGCTACGAGCAGTACTTC. The chain combines TRBV5-4 with TRBJ2-7, with D perhaps given as TRBD1 or TRBD2 (5 bases each). This CDR3 is built from 12 residues. Germline loops: CDR1 SGHNT, CDR2 YYREEE (reference sequence). With 4 bases removed from V and 3 bases from J, the gap between germline ends came to 8 bases.

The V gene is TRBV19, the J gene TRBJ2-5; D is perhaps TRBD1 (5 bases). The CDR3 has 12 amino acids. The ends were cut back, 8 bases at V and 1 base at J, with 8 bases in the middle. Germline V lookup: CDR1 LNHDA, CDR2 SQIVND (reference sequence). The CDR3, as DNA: TGTGCCAGTGGACAACTCCAAGAGACCCAGTACTTC. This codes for CASGQLQETQYF.